Sequencing of this T cell receptor (beta chain) was carried out in a study of blood T cells in healthy people across ages. Study-wide findings and caveats: Unknown donor CMV status possibly confounded expanded clonotype changes. The recorded TCR beta diversity per million T cells decreased in a roughly linear manner with age.

In regard to this clonotype: Its target is not known.

Trimming removed 2 bases at V and 5 bases at J, with 13 bases between. This CDR3 spans 15 amino acids. CDR1 and CDR2 (germline): SGHVS, FNYEAQ. PCR was performed a second time for about 6 to 12 cycles using a sample-barcoded 5' primer and a J-beta primer mix. A minimum of 3 million CDR3-containing paired-end reads was obtained for each sample. TCRdb called the 5' RACE reads again in MiXCR, with one record for every CDR3 protein. In the table there are around 1.5 million distinct CDR3 sequences, 55% to 75% of which are singletons. Input material: blood. This chain connects TRBV7-6 to TRBJ1-5; perhaps TRBD1 as D (6 bases). The sequence was collected from a man aged 18-30 years in good health. CDR3 residues: CASSLRASGDQPQHF. The DNA for the CDR3 is TGTGCCAGCAGCTTAAGGGCGTCAGGGGATCAGCCCCAGCATTTT.